The TCR beta chain described here comes from a study of blood T cells in healthy people across ages. This clonotype occurred a few times. Donors each provided roughly 10 milliliters of peripheral blood. A sample-barcoded 5' primer and a J-beta primer mix were used in a second PCR of about 7 to 12 cycles. TCRdb passed the 5' RACE reads through MiXCR, listing each CDR3 protein once. The repertoire holds over 1,200,000 distinct CDR3 sequences, with roughly 60% as singletons. The CDR3 consists of 18 residues. CDR1 and CDR2 from the germline V gene are SEHNR and FQNEAQ (reference sequence). V lost 5 bases and J 0 bases, leaving 23 bases between the germline ends.

This rearrangement joins TRBV7-9 to TRBJ2-7; perhaps TRBD1 as D (5 bases). The sample taken for sequencing was blood. The sequence came from a man aged 18 to 30 in good health. Here the CDR3 DNA reads TGTGCCAGCAGCCCAAAGTCAATAGGACAAACTTACTCCTACGAGCAGTACTTC. Its translation: CASSPKSIGQTYSYEQYF.